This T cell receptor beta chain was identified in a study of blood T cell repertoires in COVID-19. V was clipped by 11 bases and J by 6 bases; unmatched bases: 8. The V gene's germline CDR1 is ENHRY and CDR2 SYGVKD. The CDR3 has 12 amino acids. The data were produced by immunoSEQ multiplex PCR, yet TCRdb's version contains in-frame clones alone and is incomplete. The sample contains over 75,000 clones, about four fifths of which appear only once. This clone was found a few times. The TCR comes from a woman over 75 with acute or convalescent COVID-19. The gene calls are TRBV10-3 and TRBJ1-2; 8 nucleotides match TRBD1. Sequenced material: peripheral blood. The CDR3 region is CAASDRGDGYTF. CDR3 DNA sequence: TGTGCCGCGTCCGACAGGGGCGATGGCTACACCTTC.